These 10 T cell receptor beta chains share one sample of origin, sequenced in a study of blood T cell repertoires in COVID-19. Sequenced by immunoSEQ multiplex PCR; TCRdb stores in-frame clones only, minus some. The data contain roughly 240,000 clones, approximately 84% of them singletons. The sample taken for sequencing was peripheral blood. The receptor source for this set is a woman at least 80 years old with acute or convalescent COVID-19.

This clone has just one count. The chain employs TRBV2 and TRBJ2-3; 10 nucleotides agree with TRBD2. This CDR3 spans 16 amino acids. The V gene end was trimmed by 3 bases and the J gene end by 2 bases; junction bases not matched to a gene: 5. Germline CDR1 and CDR2: SNHLY and FYNNEI. CDR3 sequence reads: CASSEQRGGITDTQYF. The DNA of the CDR3 is TGTGCCAGCAGTGAGCAGCGGGGGGGGATCACAGATACGCAGTATTTT.

J is TRBJ2-1 and V is TRBV7-9; TRBD1 matches at 8 bases. This CDR3 spans 14 amino acids. With V trimmed by 4 bases and J by 4 bases, 3 bases remained unmatched. Germline V gives CDR1 SEHNR, CDR2 FQNEAQ (reference sequence). Written as DNA, the CDR3 is TGTGCCAGCAGCTGGGGACAGGAGTACAATGAGCAGTTCTTC. Residues: CASSWGQEYNEQFF.

The genes are TRBV14 and TRBJ2-2, with TRBD1 matching 8 bases. There are 17 residues in the CDR3. Losses at the gene ends were 0 bases for V and 6 bases for J; bases not matched to a gene: 9. Germline V gives CDR1 SGHDN, CDR2 FVKESK. Here the CDR3 reads CASSQEETGVSSGELFF. The CDR3 coding sequence is TGTGCCAGCAGCCAAGAGGAGACAGGGGTGTCTTCCGGGGAGCTGTTTTTT.

The V gene is TRBV7-2, the J gene TRBJ2-5; D might be TRBD1 (5 bases). V was trimmed by 2 bases and J by 5 bases, leaving 15 bases between them. CDR3 length: 15 amino acids. The V gene's germline CDR1 is SGHTA and CDR2 FQGNSA. CDR3 DNA sequence: TGTGCCAGCAGCTTAATCCAAGGGGTGGGGGAGACCCAGTACTTC. It translates to CASSLIQGVGETQYF.

J is TRBJ1-4 and V is TRBV28, with a weak D call TRBD1 (5 bases). CDR1 MDHEN and CDR2 SYDVKM come from the germline V gene. Trimming shortened V by 2 bases and J by 5 bases, and 9 bases separated the two germline ends. The CDR3 extends over 14 amino acids. The CDR3 is CASSLLGPNEKLFF. The CDR3 nucleotides are TGTGCCAGCAGTTTACTGGGGCCGAATGAAAAACTGTTTTTT.

Details on this clone: The same CDR3 can be traced to other DNA sequences in this sample. The chain links TRBV6-1 to TRBJ2-6, with D perhaps TRBD1 (6 bases). CDR3 length: 15 residues. The germline CDR1 and CDR2 sequences are MNHNS and SASEGT. The germline V and J ends were trimmed by 3 bases and 0 bases, with 6 bases remaining between them. CDR3 sequence reads: CASSDRGSGANVLTF. The DNA of the CDR3 is TGTGCCAGCAGTGACAGGGGCTCTGGGGCCAACGTCCTGACTTTC.

This clone was detected ten times or more. The chain links TRBV3-1 (or the pseudogene TRBV3-2) to TRBJ2-7; D possibly corresponds to TRBD2 (6 bases). This CDR3 comprises 12 residues. The V and J ends lost 4 bases and 13 bases respectively, with 17 bases between them. CDR1 and CDR2 (germline): LGHDT, YNNKEL (reference sequence). The CDR3 region is CASSRVPGLLYF. The CDR3 DNA reads TGTGCCAGCAGCCGAGTCCCGGGACTCCTTTACTTC.

The chain is built from TRBV10-3 and TRBJ1-1, with TRBD1 as a possible D gene (5 bases). Per the germline V gene, CDR1 is ENHRY and CDR2 is SYGVKD. Trimming shortened V by 2 bases and J by 3 bases, and 13 bases separated the two germline ends. This CDR3 contains 15 residues. The CDR3 DNA reads TGTGCCATCAGTGAGCCGGGGGGGGAGCACACTGAAGCTTTCTTT. The encoded protein is CAISEPGGEHTEAFF.

The gene calls are TRBV3-1 (or the pseudogene TRBV3-2) and TRBJ2-5, with 9 bases identical to TRBD2. The V segment lost 0 bases and the J segment 11 bases; nucleotides outside the gene matches: 13. Germline values: CDR1 LGHDT, CDR2 YNNKEL (reference sequence). The CDR3 sequence is 16 residues long. The CDR3 protein is CASSQDQGASGTLQYF. CDR3 DNA sequence: TGTGCCAGCAGCCAAGATCAAGGGGCTAGCGGGACCCTTCAGTACTTC.

This clone was seen only once. This chain uses TRBV2 with TRBJ1-1; D is perhaps TRBD1 (6 bases). V dropped 3 bases and J dropped 0 bases, with 11 bases sitting between them. CDR3 length equals 15 residues. CDR1 and CDR2 (germline): SNHLY, FYNNEI. CDR3 region: CASSDVGAMNTEAFF. As DNA, the CDR3 is TGTGCCAGCAGTGATGTGGGGGCGATGAACACTGAAGCTTTCTTT.